This T cell receptor (beta chain) was recovered during a study of blood T cell repertoires in COVID-19. Authors' data handling: Estimates of nucleated cell counts were drawn from the amplification of reference gene primers. TCRdb keeps only in-frame clones here, not all; method: immunoSEQ multiplex PCR. V, J and clone size reflect that table, while D and trimming were determined from the DNA. The sample records some 110,000 clones, 65% to 80% being singletons. Germline V gives CDR1 MGHDK, CDR2 SYGVNS. V lost 1 base and J lost 2, with 9 bases in between. CDR3 length: 15 residues. The sequenced material came from peripheral blood. The sequence came from a man between 45 and 60 years old with acute or convalescent COVID-19. The chain links TRBV25-1 to TRBJ1-3; D remains unclear. Written as DNA, the CDR3 is TGTGCCAGCAGTGAATTGTTGGCAGCTGGAAACACCATATATTTT. It codes for CASSELLAAGNTIYF.